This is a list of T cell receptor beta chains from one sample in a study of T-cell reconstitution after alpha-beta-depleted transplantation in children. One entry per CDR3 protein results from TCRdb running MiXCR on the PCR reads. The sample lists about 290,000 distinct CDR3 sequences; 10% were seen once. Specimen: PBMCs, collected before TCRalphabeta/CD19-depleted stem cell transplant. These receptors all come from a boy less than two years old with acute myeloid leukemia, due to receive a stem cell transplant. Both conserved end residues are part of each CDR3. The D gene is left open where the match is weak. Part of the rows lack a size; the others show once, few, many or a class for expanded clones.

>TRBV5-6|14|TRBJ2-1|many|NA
TGTGCCAGCAGCTTGGAAAGGGGATACAATGAGCAGTTCTTC
CASSLERGYNEQFF
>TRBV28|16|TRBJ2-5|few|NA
TGTGCCAGCAGTTTAAAACCCACTAGCAACGATGAGACCCAGTACTTC
CASSLKPTSNDETQYF
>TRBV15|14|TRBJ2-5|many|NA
TGTGCCACCAGCAGAGATGCAGGGCGGGAGACCCAGTACTTC
CATSRDAGRETQYF
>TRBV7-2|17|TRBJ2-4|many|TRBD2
TGTGCCAGCAGCCGACCGACTAGCGGGATACTTAAAAACATTCAGTACTTC
CASSRPTSGILKNIQYF
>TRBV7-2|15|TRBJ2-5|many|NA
TGTGCCAGCAGCCCCCCCCGGGGGTACCAAGAGACCCAGTACTTC
CASSPPRGYQETQYF
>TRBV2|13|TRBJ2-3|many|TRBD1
TGTGCCACCGCCGGACAGGGGGCAGATACGCAGTATTTT
CATAGQGADTQYF
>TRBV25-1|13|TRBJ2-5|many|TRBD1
TGTGCCAGCAGTGACCGGGACAGAGAGACCCAGTACTTC
CASSDRDRETQYF
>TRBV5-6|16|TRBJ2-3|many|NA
TGTGCCAGCAGCTTATCGGTAGCCTTCCGCACAGATACGCAGTATTTT
CASSLSVAFRTDTQYF
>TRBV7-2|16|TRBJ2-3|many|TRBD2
TGTGCCAGCACGAAACCGGGGGGGGTTGGCACAGATACGCAGTATTTT
CASTKPGGVGTDTQYF
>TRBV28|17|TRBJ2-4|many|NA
TGTGCCAGCAGTTACCACGGACGGTCGATAGGCAAAAACATTCAGTACTTC
CASSYHGRSIGKNIQYF
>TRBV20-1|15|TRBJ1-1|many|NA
TGCAGTGCTAGAGTTCTGGACGGAGGGAACACTGAAGCTTTCTTT
CSARVLDGGNTEAFF
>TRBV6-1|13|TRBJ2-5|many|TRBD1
TGTGCCAGCGGCCGGGACAGCAGAGAGACCCAGTACTTC
CASGRDSRETQYF
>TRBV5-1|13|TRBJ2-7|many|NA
TGCGCCAGCAGCTTCAACTACTACTACGAGCAGTACTTC
CASSFNYYYEQYF
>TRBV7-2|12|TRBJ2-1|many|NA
TGTGCCAGCACCATGGGGGGGCCTGAGCAGTTCTTC
CASTMGGPEQFF
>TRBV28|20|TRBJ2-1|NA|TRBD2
TGTGCCAGCAGTACGGGCGACGGGACTAGCGGGGGGGCCGTGTACAATGAGCAGTTCTTC
CASSTGDGTSGGAVYNEQFF
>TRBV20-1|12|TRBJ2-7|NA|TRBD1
TGCAGTGCTGGGACAGGGGGCTACGAGCAGTACTTC
CSAGTGGYEQYF
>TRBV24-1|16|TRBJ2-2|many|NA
TGTGCCACCAGTGATTTCGGACAATTGAACACCGGGGAGCTGTTTTTT
CATSDFGQLNTGELFF
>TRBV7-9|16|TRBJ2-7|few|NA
TGTGCCAGCAGCTCCCCGGGTCTGGCCAGCTCCTACGAGCAGTACTTC
CASSSPGLASSYEQYF
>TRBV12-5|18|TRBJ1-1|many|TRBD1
TGTGCTAGTGGTTTCCAATTATCAGGGGGCCCTTCGCCCACTGAAGCTTTCTTT
CASGFQLSGGPSPTEAFF
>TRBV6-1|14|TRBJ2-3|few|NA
TGTGCCAGCAGGGGGCCGGGGTCCAGAGATACGCAGTATTTT
CASRGPGSRDTQYF
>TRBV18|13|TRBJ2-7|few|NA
TGTGCCAGCTCACCACAAGAGATCTACGAGCAGTACTTC
CASSPQEIYEQYF
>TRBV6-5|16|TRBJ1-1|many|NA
TGTGCCAGCAGTTACTCAGAGGGATGGGGCAACACTGAAGCTTTCTTT
CASSYSEGWGNTEAFF
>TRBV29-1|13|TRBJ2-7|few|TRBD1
TGCAGCGTTGTACAGGGGGGATCCTACGAGCAGTACTTC
CSVVQGGSYEQYF
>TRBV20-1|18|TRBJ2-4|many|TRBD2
TGCAGTGCCGTCAGGACTAGCGGGAGGGTCGGAGCCAAAAACATTCAGTACTTC
CSAVRTSGRVGAKNIQYF
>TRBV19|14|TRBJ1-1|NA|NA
TGTGCCAGTAGTCCGGAAGTTATGAACACTGAAGCTTTCTTT
CASSPEVMNTEAFF
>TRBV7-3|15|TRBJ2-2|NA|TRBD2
TGTGCCAGCAGCCTGAGCGGGAGGGACACCGGGGAGCTGTTTTTT
CASSLSGRDTGELFF
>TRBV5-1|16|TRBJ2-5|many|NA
TGCGCCAGCAGCTTGGCAGAGGTTGACGGCCAAGAGACCCAGTACTTC
CASSLAEVDGQETQYF
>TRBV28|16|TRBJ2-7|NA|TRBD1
TGTGCCAGCAGTTTGGGGGGACAGGACACATCCTACGAGCAGTACTTC
CASSLGGQDTSYEQYF
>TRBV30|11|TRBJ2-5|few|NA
TGTGCCTGGACCTCCGGGGAGACCCAGTACTTC
CAWTSGETQYF
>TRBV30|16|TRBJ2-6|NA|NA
TGTGCCTGGAGTAAAGACAGAGTACCCGGGGCCAACGTCCTGACTTTC
CAWSKDRVPGANVLTF
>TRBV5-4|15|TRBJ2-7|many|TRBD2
TGTGCCAGCAGCCCCGGGGGAGCGGGAAATTACGAGCAGTACTTC
CASSPGGAGNYEQYF
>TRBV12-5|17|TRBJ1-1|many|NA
TGTGCTAGTGGTTTGGATATAGGGGGTCTTACAGGGATTGAAGCTTTCTTT
CASGLDIGGLTGIEAFF
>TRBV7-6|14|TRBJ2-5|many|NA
TGTGCCAGCAGCTCGCGGAAGCCCCAAGAGACCCAGTACTTC
CASSSRKPQETQYF
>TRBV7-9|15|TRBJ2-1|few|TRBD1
TGTGCCAGCAGCATCCGGGACAGGGGTGGCAATGAGCAGTTCTTC
CASSIRDRGGNEQFF
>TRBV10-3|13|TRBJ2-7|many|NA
TGTGCCATCAGTCGGAAGGTACTCGGGGAGCAGTACTTC
CAISRKVLGEQYF
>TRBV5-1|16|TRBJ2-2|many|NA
TGCGCCAGCAGCTTGGCCGGCAGGGATACGGCCGGGGAGCTGTTTTTT
CASSLAGRDTAGELFF
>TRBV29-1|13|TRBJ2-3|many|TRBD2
TGCAGCGTTGGGAGCGGGAGGATAGATACGCAGTATTTT
CSVGSGRIDTQYF
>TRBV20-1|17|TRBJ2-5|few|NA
TGCAGTGCTAGTGGCTCGCCCACAAAGTTTTCGGTAGAGACCCAGTACTTC
CSASGSPTKFSVETQYF
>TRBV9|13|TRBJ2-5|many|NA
TGTGCCAGCAGCGTAGCTACTGAAGAGACCCAGTACTTC
CASSVATEETQYF
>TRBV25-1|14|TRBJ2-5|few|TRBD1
TGTGCCACCGGACAGGGGTCGGGGCAAGAGACCCAGTACTTC
CATGQGSGQETQYF
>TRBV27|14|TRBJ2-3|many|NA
TGTGCCAGCAGTCTTTCCCTTCTCGTAGATACGCAGTATTTT
CASSLSLLVDTQYF
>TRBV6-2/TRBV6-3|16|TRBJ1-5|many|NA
TGTGCCAGCAGTTATAGGGCAGGGTCGGACGAACAGCCCCAGCATTTT
CASSYRAGSDEQPQHF